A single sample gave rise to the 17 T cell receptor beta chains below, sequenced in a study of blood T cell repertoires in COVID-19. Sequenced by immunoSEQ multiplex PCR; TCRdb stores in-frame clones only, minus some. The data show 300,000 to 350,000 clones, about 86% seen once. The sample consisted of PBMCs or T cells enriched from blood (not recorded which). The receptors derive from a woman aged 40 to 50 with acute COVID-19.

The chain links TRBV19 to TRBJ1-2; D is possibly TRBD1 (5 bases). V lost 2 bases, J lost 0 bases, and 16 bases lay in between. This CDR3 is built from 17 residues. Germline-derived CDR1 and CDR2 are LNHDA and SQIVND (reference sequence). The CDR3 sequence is CASSIYRTERTNYGYTF. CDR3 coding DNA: TGTGCCAGTAGTATATACAGGACGGAGAGAACTAACTATGGCTACACCTTC.

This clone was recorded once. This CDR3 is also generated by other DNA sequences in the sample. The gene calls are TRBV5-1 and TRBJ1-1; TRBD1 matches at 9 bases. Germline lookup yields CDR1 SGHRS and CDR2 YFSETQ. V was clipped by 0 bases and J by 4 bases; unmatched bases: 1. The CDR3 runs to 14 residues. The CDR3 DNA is TGCGCCAGCAGCTTGGGACAGGGGGTCACTGAAGCTTTCTTT. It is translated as CASSLGQGVTEAFF.

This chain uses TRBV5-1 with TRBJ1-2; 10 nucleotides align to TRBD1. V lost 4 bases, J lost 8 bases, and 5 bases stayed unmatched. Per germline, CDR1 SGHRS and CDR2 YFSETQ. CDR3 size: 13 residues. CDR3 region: CASSPRDRGGYTF. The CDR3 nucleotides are TGCGCCAGCAGCCCCCGGGACAGGGGAGGCTACACCTTC.

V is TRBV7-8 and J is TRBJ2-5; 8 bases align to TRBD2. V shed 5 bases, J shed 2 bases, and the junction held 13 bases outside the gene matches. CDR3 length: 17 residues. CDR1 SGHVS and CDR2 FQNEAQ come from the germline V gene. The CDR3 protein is CASSRGGGSGAQETQYF. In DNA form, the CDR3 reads TGTGCCAGCAGCCGAGGGGGGGGTAGCGGGGCTCAAGAGACCCAGTACTTC.

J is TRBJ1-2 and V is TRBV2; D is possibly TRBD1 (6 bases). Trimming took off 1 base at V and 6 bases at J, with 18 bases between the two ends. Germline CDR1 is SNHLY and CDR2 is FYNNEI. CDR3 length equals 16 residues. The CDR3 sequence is CASSEGARGFADGYTF. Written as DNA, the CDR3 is TGTGCCAGCAGTGAAGGCGCCAGGGGATTTGCGGATGGCTACACCTTC.

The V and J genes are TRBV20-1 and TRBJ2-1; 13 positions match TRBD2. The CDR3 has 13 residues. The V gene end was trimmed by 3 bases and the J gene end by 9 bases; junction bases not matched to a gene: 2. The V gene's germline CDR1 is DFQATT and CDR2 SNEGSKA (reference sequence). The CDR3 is CSASGTSGTEQFF. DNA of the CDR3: TGCAGTGCTAGTGGGACTAGCGGGACTGAGCAGTTCTTC.

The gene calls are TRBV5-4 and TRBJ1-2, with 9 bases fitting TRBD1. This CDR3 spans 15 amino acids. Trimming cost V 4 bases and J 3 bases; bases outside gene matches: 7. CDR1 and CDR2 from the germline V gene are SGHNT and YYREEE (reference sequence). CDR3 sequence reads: CASSPRTGADYGYTF. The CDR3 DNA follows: TGTGCCAGCAGCCCCAGGACAGGGGCGGACTATGGCTACACCTTC.

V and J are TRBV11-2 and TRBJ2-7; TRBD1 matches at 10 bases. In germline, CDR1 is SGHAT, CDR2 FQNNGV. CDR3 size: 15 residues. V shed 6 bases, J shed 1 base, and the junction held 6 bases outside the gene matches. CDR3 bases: TGTGCCAGCAGTCCGGGACAGGGGATTTCCTACGAGCAGTACTTC. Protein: CASSPGQGISYEQYF.

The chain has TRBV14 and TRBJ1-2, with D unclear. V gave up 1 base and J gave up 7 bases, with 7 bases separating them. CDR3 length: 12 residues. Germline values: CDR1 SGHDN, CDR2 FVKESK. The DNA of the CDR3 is TGTGCCAGCAGCCAAGCTCTCGGTGGCTACACCTTC. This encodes CASSQALGGYTF. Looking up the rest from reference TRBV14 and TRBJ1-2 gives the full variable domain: EAGVTQFPSHSVIEKGQTVTLRCDPISGHDNLYWYRRVMGKEIKFLLHFVKESKQDESGMPNNRFLAERTGGTYSTLKVQPAELEDSGVYFCASSQALGGYTFGSGTRLTVV.

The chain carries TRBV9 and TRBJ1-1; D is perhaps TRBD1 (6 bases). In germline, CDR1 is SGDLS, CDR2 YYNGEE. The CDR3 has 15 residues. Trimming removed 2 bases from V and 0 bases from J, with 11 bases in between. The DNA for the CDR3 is TGTGCCAGCAGCGTGGCGACAGGTTTGAACACTGAAGCTTTCTTT. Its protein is CASSVATGLNTEAFF. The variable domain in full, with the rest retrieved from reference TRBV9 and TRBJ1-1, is DSGVTQTPKHLITATGQRVTLRCSPRSGDLSVYWYQQSLDQGLQFLIQYYNGEERAKGNILERFSAQQFPDLHSELNLSSLELGDSALYFCASSVATGLNTEAFFGQGTRLTVV.

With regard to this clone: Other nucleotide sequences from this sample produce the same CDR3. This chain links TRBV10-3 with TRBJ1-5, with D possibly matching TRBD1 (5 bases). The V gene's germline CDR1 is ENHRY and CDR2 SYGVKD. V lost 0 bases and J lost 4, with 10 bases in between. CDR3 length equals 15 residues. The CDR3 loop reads CAISESGQGNQPQHF. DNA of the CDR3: TGTGCCATCAGTGAGTCGGGGCAGGGAAATCAGCCCCAGCATTTT.

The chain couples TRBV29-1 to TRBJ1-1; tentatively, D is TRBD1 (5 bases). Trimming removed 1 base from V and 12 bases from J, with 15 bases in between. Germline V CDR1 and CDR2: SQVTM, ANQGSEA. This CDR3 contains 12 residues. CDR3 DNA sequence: TGCAGCGTTGAAGCGGGCGCAGGGAGGACTTTCTTT. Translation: CSVEAGAGRTFF.

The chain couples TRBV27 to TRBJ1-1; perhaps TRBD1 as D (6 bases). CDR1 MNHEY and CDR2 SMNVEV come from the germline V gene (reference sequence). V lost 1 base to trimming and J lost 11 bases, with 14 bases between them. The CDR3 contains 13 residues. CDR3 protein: CASSLLTRGRAFF. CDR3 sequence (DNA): TGTGCCAGCAGTTTATTGACCAGGGGTAGGGCTTTCTTT.

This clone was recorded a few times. CDR3 sequence (DNA): TGTGCCAGCAGTGCCACTAGCGGTGGTGAGCAGTTCTTC. The encoded protein is CASSATSGGEQFF. This chain uses TRBV2 with TRBJ2-1; 8 nucleotides line up with TRBD2. The CDR3 spans 13 residues. The V segment lost 4 bases and the J segment 9 bases; nucleotides outside the gene matches: 5. CDR1 and CDR2 (germline): SNHLY, FYNNEI.

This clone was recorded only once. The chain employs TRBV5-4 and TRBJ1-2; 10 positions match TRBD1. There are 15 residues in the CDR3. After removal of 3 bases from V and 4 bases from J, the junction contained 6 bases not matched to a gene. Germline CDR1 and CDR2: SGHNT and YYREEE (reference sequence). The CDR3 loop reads CASSSGQGHLYGYTF. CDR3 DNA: TGTGCCAGCAGCTCGGGACAGGGGCATCTCTATGGCTACACCTTC.

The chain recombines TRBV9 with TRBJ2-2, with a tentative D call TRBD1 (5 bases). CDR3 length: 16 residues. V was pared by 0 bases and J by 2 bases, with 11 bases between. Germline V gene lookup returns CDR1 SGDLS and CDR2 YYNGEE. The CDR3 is CASSVARTFNTGELFF. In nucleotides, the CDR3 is TGTGCCAGCAGCGTAGCTCGGACATTCAACACCGGGGAGCTGTTTTTT. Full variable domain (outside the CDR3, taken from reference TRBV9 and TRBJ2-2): DSGVTQTPKHLITATGQRVTLRCSPRSGDLSVYWYQQSLDQGLQFLIQYYNGEERAKGNILERFSAQQFPDLHSELNLSSLELGDSALYFCASSVARTFNTGELFFGEGSRLTVL.

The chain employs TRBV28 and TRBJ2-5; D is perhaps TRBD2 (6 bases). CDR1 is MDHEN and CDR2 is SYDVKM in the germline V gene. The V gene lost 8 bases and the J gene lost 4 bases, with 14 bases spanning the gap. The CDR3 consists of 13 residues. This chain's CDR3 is CASALGGRETQYF. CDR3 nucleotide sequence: TGTGCCAGCGCTCTGGGGGGACGAGAGACCCAGTACTTC.